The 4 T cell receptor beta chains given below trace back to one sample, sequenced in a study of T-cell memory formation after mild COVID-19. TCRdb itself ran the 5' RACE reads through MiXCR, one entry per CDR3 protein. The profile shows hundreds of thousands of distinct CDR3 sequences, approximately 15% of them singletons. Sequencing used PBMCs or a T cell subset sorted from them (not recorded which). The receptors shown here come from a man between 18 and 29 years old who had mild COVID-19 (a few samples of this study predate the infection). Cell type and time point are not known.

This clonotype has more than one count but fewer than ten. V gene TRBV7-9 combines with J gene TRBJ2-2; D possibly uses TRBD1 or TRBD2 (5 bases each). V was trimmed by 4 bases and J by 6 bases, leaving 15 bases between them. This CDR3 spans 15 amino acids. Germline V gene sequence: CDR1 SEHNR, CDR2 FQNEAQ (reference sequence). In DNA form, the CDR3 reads TGTGCCAGCAGCTCATCCGGGGCGCACTCCGGGGAGCTGTTTTTT. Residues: CASSSSGAHSGELFF.

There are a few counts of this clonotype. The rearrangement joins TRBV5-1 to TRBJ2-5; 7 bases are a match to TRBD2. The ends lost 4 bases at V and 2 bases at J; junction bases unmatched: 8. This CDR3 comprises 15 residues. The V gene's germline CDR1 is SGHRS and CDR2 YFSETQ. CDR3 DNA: TGCGCCAGCAGCGAAGGACTAGGGCGGCAAGAGACCCAGTACTTC. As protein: CASSEGLGRQETQYF.

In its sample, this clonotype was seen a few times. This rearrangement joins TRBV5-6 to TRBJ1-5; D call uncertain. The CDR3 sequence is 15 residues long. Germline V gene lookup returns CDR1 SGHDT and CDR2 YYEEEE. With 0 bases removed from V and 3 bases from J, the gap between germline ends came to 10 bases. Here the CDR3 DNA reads TGTGCCAGCAGCTTGGCCGGCAGGATCAATCAGCCCCAGCATTTT. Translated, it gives CASSLAGRINQPQHF.

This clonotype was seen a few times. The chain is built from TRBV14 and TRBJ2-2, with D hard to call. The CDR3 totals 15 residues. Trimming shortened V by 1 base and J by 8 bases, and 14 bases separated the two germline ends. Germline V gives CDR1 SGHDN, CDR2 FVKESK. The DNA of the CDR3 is TGTGCCAGCAGCCAAGGTCTAGGGTTGTCGGGGGAGCTGTTTTTT. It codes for CASSQGLGLSGELFF.